Each of the 10 T cell receptor beta chains below was sequenced from the same sample in a study of cytomegalovirus exposure and HLA in healthy donors. In the PCR, 60 Vbeta and 13 Jbeta primers were used. Libraries were prepared by immunoSEQ multiplex PCR; TCRdb keeps only in-frame clonotypes and omits some of them. The sample includes around 190,000 clones, around 73% of them seen just once. The sequenced material came from PBMCs. The receptors derive from a man aged 60-69 years in good health and CMV-seronegative.

This clone appeared once. The chain carries TRBV18 and TRBJ2-3; possibly TRBD2 for D (6 bases). The germline CDR1 and CDR2 sequences are KGHSH and LQKENI. This CDR3 is 17 amino acids long. The V end lost 2 bases, the J end lost 5 bases, and 20 bases lay between the germline ends. CDR3 sequence reads: CASSPSGGVGAQDTQYF. Here the CDR3 DNA reads TGTGCCAGCTCACCATCCGGAGGGGTGGGAGCGCAAGATACGCAGTATTTT.

The chain couples TRBV5-4 to TRBJ2-3; 9 nucleotides agree with TRBD2. The germline V gene has CDR1 SGHNT and CDR2 YYREEE (reference sequence). With 4 bases clipped from V and 2 bases from J, the junction kept 8 bases outside the gene matches. The CDR3 has 16 residues. The CDR3 is CASSLGLARHTDTQYF. As DNA, the CDR3 is TGTGCCAGCAGCCTCGGACTAGCGCGTCACACAGATACGCAGTATTTT.

This clone was seen more than once but under ten times. The chain has TRBV29-1 and TRBJ2-3; 9 nucleotides align to TRBD2. With 5 bases clipped from V and 5 bases from J, the junction kept 11 bases outside the gene matches. This CDR3 has 15 residues. Germline lookup yields CDR1 SQVTM and CDR2 ANQGSEA. The CDR3 here is CSVTPAGGRGDTQYF. CDR3 sequence (DNA): TGCAGCGTTACTCCAGCGGGAGGTCGCGGAGATACGCAGTATTTT.

The genes are TRBV19 and TRBJ1-1; 9 bases map to TRBD1. V lost 6 bases, J lost 7 bases, and 3 bases stayed unmatched. This CDR3 is 12 amino acids long. The germline gives CDR1 LNHDA, CDR2 SQIVND (reference sequence). The CDR3 is CASRRTGDEAFF. Written as DNA, the CDR3 is TGTGCCAGTAGGAGGACAGGGGATGAAGCTTTCTTT.

The rearrangement joins TRBV5-6 to TRBJ1-5; the match to TRBD1 covers 11 bases. The CDR3 extends over 18 amino acids. CDR1 is SGHDT and CDR2 is YYEEEE in the germline V gene. V lost 1 base to trimming and J lost 0 bases; unmatched junction nucleotides: 6. The CDR3 sequence: CASSLRGTGGNSNQPQHF. The CDR3 bases are TGTGCCAGCAGCTTGAGAGGGACAGGGGGAAATAGCAATCAGCCCCAGCATTTT.

The CDR3 is CASSEWEWYTF. The CDR3 DNA is TGTGCCAGCAGTGAATGGGAGTGGTACACCTTC. The chain couples TRBV6-1 to TRBJ1-2; D gene uncertain. Trimming stripped 2 bases from V and 11 bases from J, with 9 bases between. Germline CDR1 is MNHNS and CDR2 is SASEGT. This CDR3 spans 11 amino acids.

V is TRBV5-5 and J is TRBJ1-3; no clear D. Germline V lookup: CDR1 SGHKS, CDR2 YYEKEE (reference sequence). CDR3 length: 15 amino acids. V was trimmed by 8 bases and J by 2 bases, leaving 17 bases between them. CDR3 protein: CASQPPGSTGNTIYF. As DNA, the CDR3 is TGTGCCAGTCAGCCGCCCGGGAGTACTGGAAACACCATATATTTT.

This clone showed up just once. This chain links TRBV6-5 with TRBJ1-1, with TRBD1 identical over 8 bases. Germline V lookup: CDR1 MNHEY, CDR2 SVGAGI. V trimming: 6 bases; J trimming: 4 bases; junction bases outside the gene matches: 10. The CDR3 is 15 residues long. The CDR3 loop reads CASRAGGPLGTEAFF. The CDR3 DNA is TGTGCCAGCAGGGCAGGGGGCCCTCTAGGCACTGAAGCTTTCTTT.

The CDR3 protein is CASSEFIPLSGNTIYF. CDR3 in DNA: TGTGCCAGCAGTGAATTTATCCCTCTCTCTGGAAACACCATATATTTT. The chain joins TRBV25-1 to TRBJ1-3, with D hard to call. Germline V gene sequence: CDR1 MGHDK, CDR2 SYGVNS. The CDR3 runs to 16 residues. V was cut by 1 base and J by 0 bases, with 10 bases left in between.

The chain links TRBV6-5 to TRBJ2-5; the D gene is possibly TRBD2 (7 bases). V was clipped by 2 bases and J by 4 bases, with 11 bases between them. The CDR3 loop spans 14 amino acids. Germline V gene sequence: CDR1 MNHEY, CDR2 SVGAGI. The CDR3 protein is CASSYRGAGETQYF. CDR3 nucleotide sequence: TGTGCCAGCAGTTACCGGGGGGCTGGAGAGACCCAGTACTTC.